These 17 T cell receptor beta chains were sequenced from one sample in a study of blood T cells in healthy people across ages. Combining a sample-barcoded 5' primer with a J-beta primer mix, a second PCR ran for about 6 to 11 cycles. TCRdb independently ran MiXCR on the 5' RACE reads; one entry per CDR3 protein. The sample yields about 640,000 distinct CDR3 sequences, roughly 50% seen once. The source material was blood. Receptor source: a man in his 60s in good health.

The gene calls are TRBV24-1 and TRBJ2-1, with 16 bases that match TRBD2. CDR3 size: 19 residues. The V and J ends lost 4 bases and 1 base, in that order; junction bases with no gene match: 6. Germline V gene data show CDR1 as KGHDR and CDR2 as SFDVKD. In DNA form, the CDR3 reads TGTGCCACCAGTGACGGGACTAGCGGGGGGGCAGCATCCTACAATGAGCAGTTCTTC. This encodes CATSDGTSGGAASYNEQFF.

The DNA of the CDR3 is TGTGCCATCACCGACCAGGGATCTTACGAGCAGTACTTC. It is translated as CAITDQGSYEQYF. V usage is TRBV10-3 and J usage is TRBJ2-7; TRBD1 might be the D (5 bases). Trimming took off 7 bases at V and 4 bases at J, with 14 bases between the two ends. Germline loops: CDR1 ENHRY, CDR2 SYGVKD. The CDR3 runs to 13 residues.

This clonotype was seen a single time. The rearrangement uses TRBV7-9 and TRBJ2-1, with a weak D call TRBD2 (5 bases). V shed 2 bases and J shed 1 base, with 9 bases lying between them. The CDR3 sequence is 15 residues long. Germline assignment: CDR1 SEHNR and CDR2 FQNEAQ (reference sequence). CDR3 sequence: CASSLMSGSYNEQFF. The CDR3 DNA follows: TGTGCCAGCAGCTTAATGAGCGGTTCCTACAATGAGCAGTTCTTC. Filled out from reference TRBV7-9 and TRBJ2-1, the complete variable domain reads DTGVSQNPRHKITKRGQNVTFRCDPISEHNRLYWYRQTLGQGPEFLTYFQNEAQLEKSRLLSDRFSAERPKGSFSTLEIQRTEQGDSAMYLCASSLMSGSYNEQFFGPGTRLTVL.

J is TRBJ2-7 and V is TRBV5-1, with D perhaps matching TRBD2 (6 bases). Germline V gives CDR1 SGHRS, CDR2 YFSETQ. V lost 7 bases, J lost 5 bases, and 19 bases lay in between. CDR3 length: 14 amino acids. CDR3 nucleotides: TGCGCCAGCGAAATCGGGCAGGGAGGAAACGAGCAGTACTTC. Translated, it gives CASEIGQGGNEQYF.

The V and J genes are TRBV7-9 and TRBJ1-2; 7 bases agree with TRBD1. V trimming: 1 base; J trimming: 3 bases; junction bases outside the gene matches: 8. This CDR3 has 16 amino acids. The germline V gene has CDR1 SEHNR and CDR2 FQNEAQ (reference sequence). The CDR3 DNA sequence: TGTGCCAGCAGCTTAGACGGGGAGGGGGCCTACTATGGCTACACCTTC. Translating it yields CASSLDGEGAYYGYTF.

The CDR3 sequence: CASIAGASTDTQYF. Written as DNA, the CDR3 is TGCGCCAGCATAGCGGGGGCCTCCACAGATACGCAGTATTTT. The genes are TRBV5-1 and TRBJ2-3; TRBD2 aligns across 9 bases. Germline V gene lookup returns CDR1 SGHRS and CDR2 YFSETQ. Trimming at V came to 6 bases and at J to 2 bases, leaving 4 bases not matched to a gene. The CDR3 extends over 14 amino acids.

This chain joins TRBV15 and TRBJ1-2; 7 bases are a match to TRBD1. CDR3 size: 15 residues. J lost 4 bases, V lost 0 bases, and 5 bases had no gene match. Germline assignment: CDR1 LNHNV and CDR2 YYDKDF (reference sequence). CDR3 nucleotides: TGTGCCACCAGCAGAGAGCCCCGGGACAGCTATGGCTACACCTTC. Translated, it gives CATSREPRDSYGYTF. Full variable domain (missing parts from reference TRBV15 and TRBJ1-2): DAMVIQNPRYQVTQFGKPVTLSCSQTLNHNVMYWYQQKSSQAPKLLFHYYDKDFNNEADTPDNFQSRRPNTSFCFLDIRSPGLGDTAMYLCATSREPRDSYGYTFGSGTRLTVV.

The rearrangement joins TRBV2 to TRBJ2-5; no reliable D call. The CDR3 runs to 11 residues. Germline CDR1 and CDR2: SNHLY and FYNNEI. V was clipped by 7 bases and J by 0 bases, with 3 bases between them. The CDR3 loop is CASNNQETQYF. The CDR3 region has the DNA TGTGCCAGCAATAACCAAGAGACCCAGTACTTC.

The chain couples TRBV20-1 to TRBJ1-2, with 9 positions matching TRBD1. Germline lookup yields CDR1 DFQATT and CDR2 SNEGSKA (reference sequence). J gave up 3 bases and V 6 bases, and 11 bases lay outside the gene matches. CDR3 size: 15 residues. As DNA, the CDR3 is TGCAGTGCCCGAGGGGGCGGGACAGGGTACTATGGCTACACCTTC. It encodes CSARGGGTGYYGYTF.

As regards this clonotype: One end of the junction does not line up with germline, which may come from a read error. The genes are TRBV29-1 and TRBJ2-7; 10 positions agree with TRBD2. This CDR3 spans 13 amino acids. Germline V gene data show CDR1 as SQVTM and CDR2 as ANQGSEA. As DNA, the CDR3 is TGCAGCGTTTTGGGAGCGGGGGGGAGAGAGCGGTACTTC. Encoded protein: CSVLGAGGRERYF.

This rearrangement joins TRBV29-1 to TRBJ1-2; tentatively, D is TRBD1 (5 bases). The CDR3 is 13 amino acids. The germline CDR1 and CDR2 sequences are SQVTM and ANQGSEA. With 5 bases removed from V and 5 bases from J, the gap between germline ends came to 15 bases. For the CDR3, the DNA is TGCAGCGTTTCTAGGGCAGGGCTTTATGGCTACACCTTC. It encodes CSVSRAGLYGYTF.

This chain connects TRBV29-1 to TRBJ2-1, with 9 bases that match TRBD2. The CDR3 has 14 amino acids. CDR1 SQVTM and CDR2 ANQGSEA come from the germline V gene. V trimming: 6 bases; J trimming: 0 bases; junction bases outside the gene matches: 3. CDR3 nucleotide sequence: TGCAGCGTGACTAGCGGAACCTCCTACAATGAGCAGTTCTTC. Amino acid sequence: CSVTSGTSYNEQFF.

This clonotype was counted between two and nine times. The V and J genes are TRBV20-1 and TRBJ2-6; D is perhaps TRBD1 (6 bases). Germline lookup yields CDR1 DFQATT and CDR2 SNEGSKA (reference sequence). The CDR3 loop spans 15 amino acids. V shed 6 bases and J shed 0 bases, with 12 bases lying between them. The CDR3 DNA follows: TGCAGTGCATCGACAGGACACTCTGGGGCCAACGTCCTGACTTTC. This gives the protein CSASTGHSGANVLTF.

CDR3 protein: CASSLESVVHYMNTEAFF. CDR3 DNA: TGCGCCAGCAGCTTGGAGTCGGTGGTCCATTATATGAACACTGAAGCTTTCTTT. The chain has TRBV5-1 and TRBJ1-1; no definite D call. V lost 0 bases, J lost 0 bases, and 18 bases lay in between. The CDR3 consists of 18 residues. CDR1 and CDR2 (germline): SGHRS, YFSETQ. The full variable domain, rest sourced from reference TRBV5-1 and TRBJ1-1, is KAGVTQTPRYLIKTRGQQVTLSCSPISGHRSVSWYQQTPGQGLQFLFEYFSETQRNKGNFPGRFSGRQFSNSRSEMNVSTLELGDSALYLCASSLESVVHYMNTEAFFGQGTRLTVV.

The rearrangement joins TRBV20-1 to TRBJ2-5; TRBD2 matches at 9 bases. The CDR3 loop spans 17 amino acids. Germline trimming cut 0 bases from V and 0 bases from J; bases unmatched to any gene: 8. Germline V gene data show CDR1 as DFQATT and CDR2 as SNEGSKA (reference sequence). DNA of the CDR3: TGCAGTGCTAGAGATGAGGGACTAGCTTGGTACCAAGAGACCCAGTACTTC. Residues: CSARDEGLAWYQETQYF.

In this sample, this clonotype turned up a few times. The chain employs TRBV20-1 and TRBJ1-2, with D unclear. The V gene's germline CDR1 is DFQATT and CDR2 SNEGSKA (reference sequence). CDR3 length: 12 residues. V gave up 4 bases and J gave up 4 bases, with 10 bases separating them. CDR3 sequence (DNA): TGCAGTGCTAACCCCCTGACCTATGGCTACACCTTC. Protein: CSANPLTYGYTF.

The V and J genes are TRBV18 and TRBJ2-1, with D possibly being TRBD1 or TRBD2 (5 bases each). V dropped 0 bases and J dropped 13 bases, with 19 bases sitting between them. Germline lookup yields CDR1 KGHSH and CDR2 LQKENI. CDR3 length: 15 amino acids. The CDR3 loop reads CASSPPGLAKETQFF. CDR3 DNA sequence: TGTGCCAGCTCACCACCGGGGCTAGCAAAAGAGACCCAGTTCTTC.